This T cell receptor (beta chain) was sequenced during a study of blood T cell repertoires in COVID-19 (dated by TCRdb to about 2020). For context, the study as a whole: Collaborator samples came from the United States, Italy and Spain and covered acute and convalescent phases of COVID-19. The material from the prospective study consisted of cDNA or gDNA derived from T cells, B-cell-depleted T cells, or PBMCs. Nearly every sample came with metadata listing a de-identified subject ID, COVID-19 status, age in years and sex. The samples were drawn from two sources: the first 160 participants of the ongoing ImmuneRACE study, and 950 to 1,500 subjects contributed by 6 global collaborators. Where HLA class I and class II types were available, the types were taken from metadata supplied by the sample provider, not from assay-based typing. Subjects who had been exposed to COVID-19, were actively infected with it, or had recovered from it provided the deeply sampled blood TCRbeta repertoires that made up the dataset. The repertoires were released in a freely available public database intended as a resource for research on the immune response to SARS-CoV-2. Beyond this particular receptor, the publication reports: The amount of clinical and demographic metadata varied by source and participant and was provided uncurated.

After removal of 4 bases from V and 6 bases from J, the junction retains 7 bases not matched to a gene. The germline V gene encodes CDR1 SGDLS and CDR2 YYNGEE. The CDR3 sequence holds 15 residues, the cysteine and phenylalanine included. Only the CDR3 DNA is retained, 45 bases long and in frame from the first base. TCRbeta CDR3 regions were amplified from genomic DNA using the immunoSEQ Assay, a bias-controlled multiplex PCR. The original methods were these. Within the assay, amplification of reference gene primers was used to estimate how many nucleated cells each sample contained. Sequence reads were collapsed and filtered to measure the absolute abundance of every unique TCRbeta CDR3 rearrangement. For each sample, productive Simpson clonality was calculated as the square root of Simpson's diversity index over productive rearrangements. TCRdb re-hosts the immuneACCESS table, in-frame sequences only. Its copies lack some clones; in the studies checked, an unresolved V gene accounts for under half of them, and the cause for the rest is not known. D and trimming were read from the DNA, whereas the V and J calls and clone size are those reported in that table. The sample yields 200,000 to 300,000 clones; more than 75% were counted once. The ten largest clonotypes hold about 3.1% of the sample.

A note on this clone: Its target antigen remains unknown. The sample holds no much larger clone one base away, and base qualities are not on file.

Another Seattle source contributed samples from volunteer blood donors who had recovered from COVID-19. Each collaborating institution followed its own protocols to collect whole blood in K2EDTA tubes. For TCRbeta analysis, collaborator samples were shipped as frozen whole blood, as isolated PBMCs, or as DNA extracted from either sample type. The sequence joins TRBV9 to TRBJ2-4; 10 central nucleotides agree with TRBD1. This sequence was found in a woman aged 30 to 39 who had recovered from COVID-19. The source material was peripheral blood. The CDR3 is CASSSNRDRGNIQYF. The sequenced DNA: TGTGCCAGCAGCAGTAACCGGGACAGGGGAAACATTCAGTACTTC.